The 18 T cell receptor beta chains reported below all come from one sample, sequenced in a study of shared clonotypes between healthy human individuals (dated by TCRdb to the early 2020s). Libraries were made using the immunoSEQ multiplex PCR assay. TCRdb took over this immuneACCESS table, retaining in-frame rearrangements with V and J assigned. Such tables are incomplete; in checked studies, under half of the missing clones stem from an unresolved V gene, and the remainder is unexplained. For this sample there are about 1 million clones; about 80% appear just once. The ten biggest clones cover approximately 1.3% of the sample. Sequencing was done on a sample of memory CD4+ T cells sorted from blood. This sample's cell subset or site label indicates: CD45RA-negative fraction. Receptors originate from a man aged 18 to 35 in good health.

Details on this clone: Given the absence of the conserved phenylalanine or tryptophan at the CDR3 end, a read error is likely. The limits of the CDR3 on the DNA are not certain, so only TCRdb's listed CDR3 is given. V usage is TRBV5-1 and J usage is TRBJ1-6. Germline CDR1 SGHRS, CDR2 YFSETQ. Termini included, the CDR3 measures 10 amino acids. CDR3 protein: CASSGVASRC.

This clone appeared once. V gene TRBV5-1 combines with J gene TRBJ2-1; TRBD2 matches 13 bases. The CDR3 consists of 16 residues. The ends lost 4 bases at V and 5 bases at J; junction bases unmatched: 6. Germline V CDR1 and CDR2: SGHRS, YFSETQ. The CDR3 is CASSTRLAGGHNEQFF. The CDR3, as DNA: TGCGCCAGCAGCACCCGACTAGCGGGGGGTCACAATGAGCAGTTCTTC.

This chain uses TRBV6-6 with TRBJ1-2; weak D call: TRBD1 (5 bases). Germline CDR1 is MNHNY and CDR2 is SVGAGI (reference sequence). The V end was cut by 0 bases, the J end by 7 bases, with 12 bases between. This CDR3 contains 14 residues. CDR3 residues: CASSYSTEGVGYTF. The CDR3, as DNA: TGTGCCAGCAGTTACTCGACAGAGGGTGTTGGCTACACCTTC.

CDR3 in amino acids: CASTHPTSASSYNEQFF. Written as DNA, the CDR3 is TGTGCCAGCACCCACCCAACTAGCGCAAGCTCCTACAATGAGCAGTTCTTC. The J gene is TRBJ2-1, the V gene TRBV6-8; TRBD2 agrees at 7 bases. V shed 7 bases, J shed 0 bases, and the junction held 12 bases outside the gene matches. Germline V gene data show CDR1 as MNHGY and CDR2 as SAAAGT. The CDR3 length is 17 residues.

The sample holds one count of this clone. This chain links TRBV19 with TRBJ1-2, with 7 bases lining up with TRBD1. This CDR3 spans 13 amino acids. Germline loops: CDR1 LNHDA, CDR2 SQIVND (reference sequence). J was trimmed by 8 bases and V by 9 bases; bases with no gene match: 12. The CDR3 spells CASTEDRVRGYTF. CDR3 coding DNA: TGTGCCAGCACAGAAGACAGGGTCCGGGGCTACACCTTC.

The rearrangement links TRBV2 to TRBJ1-4, with TRBD1 matching 7 bases. Germline V CDR1 and CDR2: SNHLY, FYNNEI. The CDR3 totals 15 residues. Trimming took 5 bases from V and 3 from J; bases not matched to a gene: 6. CDR3 loop: CASSPEGASNEKLFF. CDR3 DNA: TGTGCCAGCAGTCCTGAGGGGGCGTCTAATGAAAAACTGTTTTTT.

A remark on this clone: Additional DNA sequences in this sample encode the identical CDR3. CDR3 loop: CAWSSQGRTEAFF. CDR3 sequence (DNA): TGTGCCTGGAGCTCACAGGGAAGGACTGAAGCTTTCTTT. This chain connects TRBV30 to TRBJ1-1; possible D gene TRBD1, 6 bases. Germline assignment: CDR1 GTSNPN and CDR2 SVGIG (reference sequence). Between the trimmed V and J ends, which lost 3 bases and 5 bases, there was a span of 13 bases. The CDR3 totals 13 residues.

The chain has TRBV2 and TRBJ1-6, with a tentative D call TRBD1 (6 bases). There are 14 residues in the CDR3. With 7 bases removed from V and 9 bases from J, the gap between germline ends came to 16 bases. Germline CDR1 SNHLY, CDR2 FYNNEI. The CDR3 bases are TGTGCCAGCACCTCGAGGGGGAATGGTTCACCCCTCCACTTT. The encoded protein is CASTSRGNGSPLHF.

The V call is TRBV5-1, the J call TRBJ2-1, with 9 bases matching TRBD2. This CDR3 contains 14 residues. J gave up 9 bases and V 6 bases, and 10 bases lay outside the gene matches. Germline CDR1 reads SGHRS; CDR2 reads YFSETQ. CDR3 sequence: CASKVAGELGEQFF. In DNA form, the CDR3 reads TGCGCCAGCAAGGTAGCGGGAGAGTTAGGTGAGCAGTTCTTC. The full variable domain, with the rest looked up from reference TRBV5-1 and TRBJ2-1, is KAGVTQTPRYLIKTRGQQVTLSCSPISGHRSVSWYQQTPGQGLQFLFEYFSETQRNKGNFPGRFSGRQFSNSRSEMNVSTLELGDSALYLCASKVAGELGEQFFGPGTRLTVL.

J is TRBJ1-2 and V is TRBV10-1; D is uncertain. Germline V CDR1 and CDR2: WNHNN, SYGVQD (reference sequence). The CDR3 sequence is 11 residues long. Here the CDR3 reads CPGEANYGYTF. In DNA form, the CDR3 reads TGCCCTGGAGAGGCTAACTATGGCTACACCTTC.

The chain carries TRBV5-1 and TRBJ2-7; the match to TRBD1 covers 8 bases. J was trimmed by 3 bases and V by 4 bases; bases with no gene match: 9. The CDR3 runs to 15 residues. The germline CDR1 and CDR2 sequences are SGHRS and YFSETQ. CDR3 loop: CASSLLGTGDYEQYF. The CDR3 DNA reads TGCGCCAGCAGCCTGCTGGGGACAGGAGACTACGAGCAGTACTTC.

The chain is built from TRBV4-3 and TRBJ1-4; 8 nucleotides match TRBD1. Germline loops: CDR1 LGHNA, CDR2 YSLEER. This CDR3 region has 16 residues. V gave up 1 base and J gave up 8 bases; unmatched junction bases: 9. The chain's CDR3 is CASSQGWTGREEKLFF. CDR3 nucleotides: TGCGCCAGCAGCCAAGGATGGACAGGGAGGGAGGAAAAACTGTTTTTT.

Comment on this clone: Other DNA variants within this sample encode the same CDR3. The V gene is TRBV2, the J gene TRBJ1-1, with D unresolved. V shed 7 bases and J shed 8 bases, with 14 bases lying between them. The CDR3 extends over 12 amino acids. Germline lookup yields CDR1 SNHLY and CDR2 FYNNEI. The CDR3 coding sequence is TGTGCCAGCACCACGGTTATCCTAGAAGCTTTCTTT. It codes for CASTTVILEAFF.

The chain is built from TRBV7-8 and TRBJ2-1; TRBD2 agrees at 7 bases. Germline V CDR1 and CDR2: SGHVS, FQNEAQ. There are 16 residues in the CDR3. With V trimmed by 5 bases and J by 4 bases, 11 bases remained unmatched. The CDR3 DNA is TGTGCCAGCAGCGGGGGGGGAGCGGGCGGATACAATGAGCAGTTCTTC. Translation: CASSGGGAGGYNEQFF.

This clone was observed a handful of times. This same CDR3 is encoded by further DNA sequences in the sample. The chain uses TRBV5-1 and TRBJ2-7, with D uncertain. V lost 1 base and J 3 bases, leaving 5 bases between the germline ends. Germline V gene sequence: CDR1 SGHRS, CDR2 YFSETQ. The CDR3 extends over 12 amino acids. The CDR3 loop is CASSLNSYEQYF. The CDR3 DNA is TGCGCCAGCAGCTTGAACAGCTACGAGCAGTACTTC.

The V gene is TRBV6-6, the J gene TRBJ2-7, with a possible D match to TRBD2 (7 bases). Germline-derived CDR1 and CDR2 are MNHNY and SVGAGI (reference sequence). The CDR3 extends over 15 amino acids. The ends were cut back, 7 bases at V and 7 bases at J, with 23 bases in the middle. The CDR3 loop reads CASTIRGGGPGEQYF. The CDR3 region has the DNA TGTGCCAGCACCATTAGGGGAGGGGGGCCAGGAGAGCAGTACTTC.

In its sample, this clone was seen once. The V gene is TRBV7-8, the J gene TRBJ2-7; 14 nucleotides match TRBD2. The CDR3 contains 17 residues. The germline gives CDR1 SGHVS, CDR2 FQNEAQ. Trimming at V came to 1 base and at J to 1 base, leaving 3 bases not matched to a gene. CDR3 sequence reads: CASSLGGLAGASYEQYF. The CDR3 DNA is TGTGCCAGCAGCTTAGGGGGACTAGCGGGAGCTTCCTACGAGCAGTACTTC.

The chain joins TRBV11-1 to TRBJ2-3; D not certain. Germline CDR1 is SGHAT and CDR2 is FQDESV (reference sequence). V dropped 5 bases and J dropped 2 bases, with 8 bases sitting between them. The CDR3 has 13 amino acids. CDR3 amino acids: CASSPSITDTQYF. The CDR3, as DNA: TGTGCCAGCAGCCCGTCCATCACAGATACGCAGTATTTT. Full variable domain (rest looked up from reference TRBV11-1 and TRBJ2-3): EAEVAQSPRYKITEKSQAVAFWCDPISGHATLYWYRQILGQGPELLVQFQDESVVDDSQLPKDRFSAERLKGVDSTLKIQPAELGDSAMYLCASSPSITDTQYFGPGTRLTVL.